This TCR beta chain emerged from a study of cytomegalovirus exposure and HLA in healthy donors. General study points: As confirmed in vitro, a few CMV-associated chains were specific for CMV antigens. Trimming of TCR beta V- and J-genes showed a link, identified in a later analysis, to a missense DCLRE1C variant. A classifier reportedly called cytomegalovirus status with high sensitivity and specificity.

As for this clone: The antigen remains unidentified.

Germline CDR1 and CDR2: SQVTM and ANQGSEA. Trimming took 4 bases from V and 5 from J, leaving 15 bases between them. This CDR3 has 14 amino acids. Amplification used 60 Vbeta primers and 13 Jbeta primers. Profiled with immunoSEQ multiplex PCR; TCRdb holds only in-frame clones, not every one. The sample yields 150,000 or so clones, around three quarters seen once. The sample consisted of PBMCs. The TCR originated in a man aged 35-49 years in good health and CMV-seronegative. The chain links TRBV29-1 to TRBJ2-1; maybe TRBD1 (6 bases). The chain's CDR3 is CSVVSGHSHNEQFF. Here the CDR3 DNA reads TGCAGCGTTGTTTCGGGACATTCCCACAATGAGCAGTTCTTC.